This T cell receptor beta chain was retrieved from a study of blood T cell repertoires in COVID-19. About the research overall: COVID-19 samples collected from the United States, Italy and Spain covered acute and convalescent phases.

The cohort comprised adults aged roughly 18 to 95 years residing in approximately 25 US areas. Cohort 3 donors were reported recovered after two negative PCRs, clearance, or symptom resolution. Using immunoSEQ multiplex PCR, the repertoire was profiled, and TCRdb retains in-frame clones only, with some absent. The table lists about 330,000 clones, about 92% of them singletons. This CDR3 has 14 amino acids. CDR1 is LNHNV, CDR2 YYDKDF, per germline (reference sequence). V dropped 1 base and J dropped 5; count of bases not matched to a gene: 3. The source is a woman aged 25 to 39 who had recovered from COVID-19. Sequencing was done on a sample of PBMCs or T cells enriched from blood (not recorded which). The V gene is TRBV15, the J gene TRBJ2-7; 9 bases agree with TRBD2. DNA of the CDR3: TGTGCCACCAGCAGAGGGGGACTAGCAAACGAGCAGTACTTC. Translation: CATSRGGLANEQYF.